This T cell receptor beta chain came from a study of T-cell memory formation after mild COVID-19. The CDR3 spans 15 residues. Unmatched junction bases numbered 0, after V lost 4 bases and J lost 2 bases. Using its own MiXCR run on the 5' RACE reads, TCRdb lists one record per CDR3 protein. The sample records about 400,000 distinct CDR3 sequences, more than 20% being singletons. This chain connects TRBV12-3 or TRBV12-4 to TRBJ2-5; 14 positions agree with TRBD2. This clonotype originated in an adult woman who had mild COVID-19 (a few samples of this study predate the infection). Cell type and time point are not known. Sequences were obtained from PBMCs or a T cell subset sorted from them (not recorded which). The CDR3 sequence: CASSWTSGRQETQYF. In nucleotides, the CDR3 is TGTGCCAGCAGTTGGACTAGCGGGAGGCAAGAGACCCAGTACTTC.